These 3 T cell receptor beta chains originate from one sample sequenced in a study of shared T cell receptors in the human thymus. Repertoires were generated with immunoSEQ multiplex PCR, while TCRdb's copy carries only in-frame clones and drops some. The data show more than 300,000 clones, 95% seen once. The sample consisted of thymocytes. All receptors come from a human donor.

The chain has TRBV7-9 and TRBJ2-1; 9 bases are shared with TRBD2. The CDR3 totals 19 residues. In germline, CDR1 is SEHNR, CDR2 FQNEAQ (reference sequence). After removal of 3 bases from V and 4 bases from J, the junction contained 16 bases not matched to a gene. The CDR3 nucleotides read TGTGCCAGCAGCTTGTTTCTAGCGGGAACATTCGGGCTTTACAATGAGCAGTTCTTC. It is translated as CASSLFLAGTFGLYNEQFF.

The chain uses TRBV9 and TRBJ2-2; TRBD1 aligns across 11 bases. The CDR3 has 18 residues. The V and J ends lost 0 bases and 11 bases, in that order; junction bases with no gene match: 15. Germline CDR1 SGDLS, CDR2 YYNGEE. This chain's CDR3 is CASSVAPRSFGQGAELFF. As DNA, the CDR3 is TGTGCCAGCAGCGTAGCGCCCCGCTCCTTCGGACAGGGGGCAGAGCTGTTTTTT.

The chain is built from TRBV4-3 and TRBJ2-5; D is possibly TRBD1 or TRBD2 (5 bases each). The germline V and J ends were trimmed by 2 bases and 4 bases, with 11 bases remaining between them. Germline V gene lookup returns CDR1 LGHNA and CDR2 YSLEER. The CDR3 sequence is 14 residues long. The DNA of the CDR3 is TGCGCCAGCAGCCAACCGGGACCCACAGAGACCCAGTACTTC. Protein: CASSQPGPTETQYF.